This T cell receptor beta chain was found in a study of blood T cell repertoires in COVID-19 (dated by TCRdb to about 2020). For context, the study as a whole: Samples from collaborators originated in the United States, Italy and Spain and spanned both the acute and convalescent phases of COVID-19. The prospective study material was composed of cDNA or gDNA derived from T cells, B-cell-depleted T cells, or PBMCs. The samples were drawn from two sources: the first 160 participants of the ongoing ImmuneRACE study, and some 1,300 subjects contributed by 6 global collaborators. Where available, HLA class I and class II types were obtained from metadata supplied by the sample provider rather than from assay-based typing. A de-identified subject ID, COVID-19 status, age in years and sex were almost always included in the sample metadata. Subjects who had been exposed to COVID-19, were actively infected with it, or had recovered from it provided the deeply sampled blood TCRbeta repertoires that made up the dataset. The repertoires were released in a freely available public database intended as a resource for research on the immune response to SARS-CoV-2.

CDR1 and CDR2 are drawn from the germline V gene: SNHLY, FYNNEI. The germline ends are 12 bases apart after V is trimmed by 6 bases and J by 1 base. Including cysteine and phenylalanine, the CDR3 has 15 amino acids. The DNA shown is the 45-base CDR3, in frame from base 1. By its share of the sample, this clone is medium-sized (0.01 to 0.1%). The antigen it binds to is not known. Qualities for individual bases were not recorded, and no much larger clone is one base off. The study at large found these results: The quantity of clinical and demographic metadata differed by source and by participant and was supplied without curation.

Whole blood was collected in K2EDTA tubes by collaborating institutions according to the institutions' own protocols. Collaborator samples were shipped for TCRbeta analysis as frozen whole blood, isolated PBMCs, or DNA extracted from either sample type. The immunoSEQ Assay, a bias-controlled multiplex PCR, was used to amplify TCRbeta CDR3 regions from genomic DNA. The paper's processing steps were these. Nucleated cell counts per sample were estimated from amplification of reference gene primers within the assay. To quantify the absolute abundance of each unique TCRbeta CDR3 rearrangement, sequence reads were collapsed and filtered. For each sample, productive Simpson clonality was calculated by taking the square root of Simpson's diversity index across productive rearrangements. In its TCRdb copy, this immuneACCESS table keeps in-frame sequences only and misses some clones. Where compared with another copy, unresolved V genes explain less than half of these, and the others have no known cause. The DNA was the basis for D and trimming; V, J and clone size are from that table. For this sample there are tens of thousands of clones; about 76% appear just once. The biggest ten clones account for roughly two fifths of the sample.

Sample: peripheral blood. This sequence was found in an older man with acute or convalescent COVID-19. The sequence links TRBV2 to TRBJ1-4; the D gene is perhaps TRBD1, on 6 matching bases. The CDR3: CASSPTGQTNEKLFF. The bases read TGTGCCAGCAGCCCGACAGGTCAAACTAATGAAAAACTGTTTTTT. Supplemented by the reference TRBV2 and TRBJ1-4 proteins around the CDR3, the complete variable domain is EPEVTQTPSHQVTQMGQEVILRCVPISNHLYFYWYRQILGQKVEFLVSFYNNEISEKSEIFDDQFSVERPDGSNFTLKIRSTKLEDSAMYFCASSPTGQTNEKLFFGSGTQLSVL.